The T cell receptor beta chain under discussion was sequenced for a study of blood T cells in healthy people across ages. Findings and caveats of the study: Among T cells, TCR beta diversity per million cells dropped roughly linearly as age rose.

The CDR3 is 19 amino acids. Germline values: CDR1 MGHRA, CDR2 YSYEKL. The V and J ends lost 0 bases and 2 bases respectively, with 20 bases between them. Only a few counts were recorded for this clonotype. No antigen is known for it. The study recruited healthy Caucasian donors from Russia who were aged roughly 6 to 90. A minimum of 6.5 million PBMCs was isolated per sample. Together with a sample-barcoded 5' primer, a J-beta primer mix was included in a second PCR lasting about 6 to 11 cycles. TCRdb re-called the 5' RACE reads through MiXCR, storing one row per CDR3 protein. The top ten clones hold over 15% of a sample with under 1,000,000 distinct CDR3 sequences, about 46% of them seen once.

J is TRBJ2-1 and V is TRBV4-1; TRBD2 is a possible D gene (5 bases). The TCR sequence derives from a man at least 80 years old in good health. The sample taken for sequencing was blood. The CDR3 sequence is CASSQDGEMLSGTYNEQFF. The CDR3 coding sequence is TGCGCCAGCAGCCAAGATGGGGAAATGCTCAGCGGTACCTACAATGAGCAGTTCTTC.